A single sample gave rise to the 21 T cell receptor beta chains below, sequenced in a study of cytomegalovirus exposure and HLA in healthy donors. Primers: 60 Vbeta forward and 13 Jbeta reverse. Sequencing used immunoSEQ multiplex PCR; TCRdb keeps in-frame clones, though not all of them. The sample yields 170,000 or so clones, 60% to 85% seen once. Sequenced input: PBMCs. The receptors were gathered from a male donor in good health and CMV-seronegative.

This clone was observed a few times. The same CDR3 also results from other DNA sequences found in this sample. The chain couples TRBV6-6 to TRBJ2-3; 9 bases align to TRBD2. The trim removed 4 bases at V and 1 base at J, leaving 3 bases unmatched. The length of the CDR3 is 15 residues. Per germline, CDR1 MNHNY and CDR2 SVGAGI (reference sequence). CDR3 DNA: TGTGCCAGCAGTTCAGCTAGCGGGGGCACAGATACGCAGTATTTT. It codes for CASSSASGGTDTQYF.

J is TRBJ2-5 and V is TRBV9, with TRBD2 identical over 8 bases. The trim removed 4 bases at V and 1 base at J, leaving 6 bases unmatched. The CDR3 has 15 residues. The germline CDR1 and CDR2 sequences are SGDLS and YYNGEE. CDR3 amino acids: CASSSHSGIQETQYF. The CDR3 nucleotides read TGTGCCAGCAGCTCCCATAGCGGGATCCAAGAGACCCAGTACTTC.

This clone has a handful of counts. The chain has TRBV21-1 and TRBJ1-6; the table's TRBD1 call for D was not verified on the DNA. TRBV21-1 is a pseudogene segment. The CDR3 extends over 17 amino acids. CDR3 DNA sequence: TGTGCCAGCAGCGTTCATCCCAGGGGACCAAATTTTAAACCCCTCCACTTT. Protein: CASSVHPRGPNFKPLHF.

The genes are TRBV30 and TRBJ1-3; 8 positions agree with TRBD1. The germline gives CDR1 GTSNPN, CDR2 SVGIG (reference sequence). There are 14 residues in the CDR3. J gave up 3 bases and V 5 bases, and 6 bases lay outside the gene matches. CDR3 region: CAWDRGSLGNTIYF. CDR3 sequence (DNA): TGTGCCTGGGACAGGGGCTCTCTTGGAAACACCATATATTTT.

The chain carries TRBV2 and TRBJ1-6, with 9 bases identical to TRBD1. The V gene end was trimmed by 5 bases and the J gene end by 9 bases; junction bases not matched to a gene: 5. In germline, CDR1 is SNHLY, CDR2 FYNNEI. This CDR3 region has 14 residues. CDR3 nucleotide sequence: TGTGCCAGCAGTCCCCGGGACAGGGTTTCACCCCTCCACTTT. Protein: CASSPRDRVSPLHF.

The rearrangement joins TRBV15 to TRBJ2-2; the D is unclear. From germline, CDR1 is LNHNV and CDR2 YYDKDF (reference sequence). V lost 0 bases and J 6 bases, leaving 5 bases between the germline ends. The CDR3 length is 13 residues. CDR3 sequence: CATSRDRPGELFF. CDR3 in DNA: TGTGCCACCAGCAGAGATCGTCCCGGGGAGCTGTTTTTT.

This sequence joins TRBV15 and TRBJ2-7; D perhaps matches TRBD1 (5 bases). Germline V lookup: CDR1 LNHNV, CDR2 YYDKDF (reference sequence). The V and J ends lost 0 bases and 2 bases respectively, with 11 bases between them. CDR3 length: 15 residues. The CDR3 is CATSRDRGRAYEQYF. For the CDR3, the DNA is TGTGCCACCAGCAGAGATCGAGGCAGGGCCTACGAGCAGTACTTC.

The rearrangement uses TRBV28 and TRBJ2-2, with D hard to call. This CDR3 comprises 15 residues. The germline CDR1 and CDR2 sequences are MDHEN and SYDVKM. Trimming stripped 2 bases from V and 4 bases from J, with 11 bases between. The CDR3 sequence: CASSLVLGVTGELFF. CDR3 DNA sequence: TGTGCCAGCAGTTTAGTCCTAGGAGTCACCGGGGAGCTGTTTTTT.

This clone was observed a handful of times. This sequence joins TRBV6-5 and TRBJ1-2; 7 nucleotides line up with TRBD1. The V gene's germline CDR1 is MNHEY and CDR2 SVGAGI. The CDR3 runs 15 residues. Trimming took 5 bases from V and 4 from J; bases not matched to a gene: 10. CDR3 sequence reads: CASSPQGTLGYGYTF. The CDR3 coding sequence is TGTGCCAGCAGTCCACAGGGGACGCTAGGCTATGGCTACACCTTC.

J is TRBJ2-4 and V is TRBV4-3; D may be TRBD1 (6 bases). This CDR3 has 14 amino acids. Germline values: CDR1 LGHNA, CDR2 YSLEER. The CDR3: CAPGVGLAKNIQYF. The CDR3 nucleotides are TGCGCTCCAGGGGTGGGGTTAGCCAAAAACATTCAGTACTTC.

J is TRBJ2-7 and V is TRBV19; 10 bases fit TRBD1. Germline lookup yields CDR1 LNHDA and CDR2 SQIVND (reference sequence). The CDR3 runs 15 residues. The trim removed 1 base at V and 3 bases at J, leaving 3 bases unmatched. The CDR3 is CASSIGTGGFYEQYF. The CDR3 DNA reads TGTGCCAGTAGTATAGGGACAGGGGGGTTCTACGAGCAGTACTTC. Supplemented by reference TRBV19 and TRBJ2-7, the full variable domain reads DGGITQSPKYLFRKEGQNVTLSCEQNLNHDAMYWYRQDPGQGLRLIYYSQIVNDFQKGDIAEGYSVSREKKESFPLTVTSAQKNPTAFYLCASSIGTGGFYEQYFGPGTRLTVT.

This clone was recorded a few times. The chain joins TRBV9 to TRBJ2-1; perhaps TRBD2 as D (6 bases). The length of the CDR3 is 17 residues. V lost 3 bases, J lost 0 bases, and 16 bases lay in between. Per the germline V gene, CDR1 is SGDLS and CDR2 is YYNGEE. DNA for the CDR3: TGTGCCAGCAGCGAACCGCCGGGAGTTTCCTCCTACAATGAGCAGTTCTTC. Its protein product is CASSEPPGVSSYNEQFF.

The J gene is TRBJ1-5, the V gene TRBV30; TRBD1 matches 9 bases. Germline trimming cut 0 bases from V and 1 base from J; bases unmatched to any gene: 7. The CDR3 sequence is 17 residues long. Germline lookup yields CDR1 GTSNPN and CDR2 SVGIG (reference sequence). CDR3 loop: CAWSVGQGPFSNQPQHF. In DNA, the CDR3 is TGTGCCTGGAGTGTGGGACAGGGTCCGTTCAGCAATCAGCCCCAGCATTTT.

With regard to this clone: The same CDR3 can be traced to other DNA sequences in this sample. The chain recombines TRBV28 with TRBJ2-1; D uncertain. The CDR3 is 12 residues long. Trimming cost V 2 bases and J 4 bases, with 3 bases left between them. Germline lookup yields CDR1 MDHEN and CDR2 SYDVKM. CDR3 region: CASSLPYNEQFF. CDR3 DNA sequence: TGTGCCAGCAGTTTACCATACAATGAGCAGTTCTTC. The whole variable domain, remainder taken from reference TRBV28 and TRBJ2-1, is DVKVTQSSRYLVKRTGEKVFLECVQDMDHENMFWYRQDPGLGLRLIYFSYDVKMKEKGDIPEGYSVSREKKERFSLILESASTNQTSMYLCASSLPYNEQFFGPGTRLTVL.

The chain combines TRBV7-9 with TRBJ1-2; the match to TRBD1 covers 7 bases. Trimming took 1 base from V and 3 from J; bases not matched to a gene: 2. This CDR3 has 14 amino acids. Germline V CDR1 and CDR2: SEHNR, FQNEAQ (reference sequence). The CDR3 loop reads CASSLGGQDYGYTF. The DNA for the CDR3 is TGTGCCAGCAGCTTAGGTGGACAGGACTATGGCTACACCTTC.

This sequence joins TRBV5-1 and TRBJ2-7; D is perhaps TRBD2 (6 bases). Trimming removed 0 bases from V and 4 bases from J, with 8 bases in between. Germline V gene lookup returns CDR1 SGHRS and CDR2 YFSETQ. This CDR3 comprises 13 residues. The DNA of the CDR3 is TGCGCCAGCAGCTTGGTTGCGGGATACGAGCAGTACTTC. As protein: CASSLVAGYEQYF.

This clone was observed a handful of times. The chain uses TRBV30 and TRBJ1-6, with 7 bases matching TRBD1. There are 13 residues in the CDR3. Germline values: CDR1 GTSNPN, CDR2 SVGIG (reference sequence). V trimming: 5 bases; J trimming: 9 bases; junction bases outside the gene matches: 7. This chain's CDR3 is CAWSVKGASPLHF. The CDR3 DNA sequence: TGTGCCTGGTCTGTTAAGGGGGCTTCACCCCTCCACTTT. Complete variable domain (other parts from reference TRBV30 and TRBJ1-6): SQTIHQWPATLVQPVGSPLSLECTVEGTSNPNLYWYRQAAGRGLQLLFYSVGIGQISSEVPQNLSASRPQDRQFILSSKKLLLSDSGFYLCAWSVKGASPLHFGNGTRLTVT.

This clone was counted a single time. The V gene is TRBV28, the J gene TRBJ1-2; TRBD1 might be the D (5 bases). V was clipped by 10 bases and J by 2 bases, with 23 bases between them. The CDR3 runs to 16 residues. Germline-derived CDR1 and CDR2 are MDHEN and SYDVKM. In nucleotides, the CDR3 is TGTGCCACGAATAAAGGGGCCAGAAAGGGGAACTATGGCTACACCTTC. Translated: CATNKGARKGNYGYTF.

This clone has a single count. At the DNA level, this CDR3 is encoded by other sequences in the same sample as well. For the CDR3, the DNA is TGTGCCAGCAGCGGGAGCCCGTACAATGAGCAGTTCTTC. It codes for CASSGSPYNEQFF. The genes are TRBV28 and TRBJ2-1; the D gene is possibly TRBD2 (6 bases). Germline loops: CDR1 MDHEN, CDR2 SYDVKM. Trimming took 6 bases from V and 4 from J, leaving 10 bases between them. This CDR3 comprises 13 residues.

This chain connects TRBV7-6 to TRBJ2-2, with D unresolved. This CDR3 has 13 residues. Germline assignment: CDR1 SGHVS and CDR2 FNYEAQ. V lost 1 base, J lost 6 bases, and 6 bases lay in between. The CDR3: CASSLGWPGELFF. The CDR3 DNA is TGTGCCAGCAGCTTAGGATGGCCCGGGGAGCTGTTTTTT.

This sequence joins TRBV9 and TRBJ2-7; 9 bases are a match to TRBD2. CDR3 length: 15 residues. After removal of 2 bases from V and 7 bases from J, the junction contained 10 bases not matched to a gene. Germline-derived CDR1 and CDR2 are SGDLS and YYNGEE. CDR3 sequence: CASSVLGAGGEEQYF. CDR3 coding DNA: TGTGCCAGCAGCGTTCTGGGGGCGGGGGGGGAGGAGCAGTACTTC.